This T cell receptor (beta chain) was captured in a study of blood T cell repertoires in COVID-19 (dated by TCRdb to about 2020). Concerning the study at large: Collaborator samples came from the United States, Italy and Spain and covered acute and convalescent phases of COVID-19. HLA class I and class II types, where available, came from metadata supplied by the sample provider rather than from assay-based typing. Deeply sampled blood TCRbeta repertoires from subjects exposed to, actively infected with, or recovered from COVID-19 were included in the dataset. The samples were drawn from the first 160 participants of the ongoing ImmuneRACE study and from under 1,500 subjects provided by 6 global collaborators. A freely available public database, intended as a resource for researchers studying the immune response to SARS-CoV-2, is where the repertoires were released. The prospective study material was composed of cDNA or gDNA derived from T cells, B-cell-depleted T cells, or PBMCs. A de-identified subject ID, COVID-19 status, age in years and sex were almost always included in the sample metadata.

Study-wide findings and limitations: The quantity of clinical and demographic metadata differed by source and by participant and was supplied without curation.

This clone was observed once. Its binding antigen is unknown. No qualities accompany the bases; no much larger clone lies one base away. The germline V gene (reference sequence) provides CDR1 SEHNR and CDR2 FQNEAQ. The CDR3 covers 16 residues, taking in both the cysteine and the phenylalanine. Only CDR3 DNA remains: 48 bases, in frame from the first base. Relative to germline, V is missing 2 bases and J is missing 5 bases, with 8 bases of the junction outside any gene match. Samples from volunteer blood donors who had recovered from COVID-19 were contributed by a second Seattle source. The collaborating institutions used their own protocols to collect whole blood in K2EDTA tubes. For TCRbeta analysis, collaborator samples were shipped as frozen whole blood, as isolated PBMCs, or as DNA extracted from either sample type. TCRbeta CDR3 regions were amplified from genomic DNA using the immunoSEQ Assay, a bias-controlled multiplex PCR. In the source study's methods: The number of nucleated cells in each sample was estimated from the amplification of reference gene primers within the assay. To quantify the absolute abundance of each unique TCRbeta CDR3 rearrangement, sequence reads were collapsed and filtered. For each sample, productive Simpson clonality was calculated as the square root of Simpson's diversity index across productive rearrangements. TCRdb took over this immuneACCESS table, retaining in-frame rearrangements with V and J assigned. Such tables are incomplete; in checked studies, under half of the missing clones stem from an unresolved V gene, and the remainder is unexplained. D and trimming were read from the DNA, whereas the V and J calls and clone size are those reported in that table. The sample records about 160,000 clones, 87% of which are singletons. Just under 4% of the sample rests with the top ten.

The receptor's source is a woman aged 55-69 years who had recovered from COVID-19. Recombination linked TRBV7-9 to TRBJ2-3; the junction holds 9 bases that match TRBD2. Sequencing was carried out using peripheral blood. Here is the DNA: TGTGCCAGCAGCTTATGGCGGGGGGGCCTGGGAGATACGCAGTATTTT. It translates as CASSLWRGGLGDTQYF.